This T cell receptor (beta chain) was found in a study of blood T cell repertoires in COVID-19. Generated by immunoSEQ multiplex PCR, the TCRdb table keeps only in-frame clones and is missing some. The sample carries 30,000 to 40,000 clones, roughly 70% recorded once. Sequencing was carried out using peripheral blood. This TCR was recovered from a man between 65 and 85 years old with COVID-19, enrolled during active disease.

CDR3 sequence reads: CASSLQGIDSPLHF. CDR3 bases: TGTGCCAGCAGCTTACAGGGCATTGATTCACCCCTCCACTTT. This chain links TRBV7-9 with TRBJ1-6; perhaps TRBD1 as D (5 bases). The V end was cut by 2 bases, the J end by 8 bases, with 10 bases between. The CDR3 consists of 14 residues. The germline V gene encodes CDR1 SEHNR and CDR2 FQNEAQ (reference sequence).